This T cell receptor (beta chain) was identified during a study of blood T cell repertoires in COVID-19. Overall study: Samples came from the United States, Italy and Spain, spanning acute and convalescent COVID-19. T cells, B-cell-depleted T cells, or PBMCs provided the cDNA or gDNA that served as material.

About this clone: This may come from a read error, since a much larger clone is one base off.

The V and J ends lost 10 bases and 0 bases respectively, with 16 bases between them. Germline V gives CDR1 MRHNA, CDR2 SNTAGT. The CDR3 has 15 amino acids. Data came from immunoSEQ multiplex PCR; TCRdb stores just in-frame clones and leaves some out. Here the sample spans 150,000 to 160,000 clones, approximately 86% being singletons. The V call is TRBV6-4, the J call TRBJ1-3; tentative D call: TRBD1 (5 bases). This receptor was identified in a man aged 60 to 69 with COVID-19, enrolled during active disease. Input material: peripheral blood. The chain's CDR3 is CANREQANSGNTIYF. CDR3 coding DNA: TGTGCCAACAGAGAACAGGCTAACTCTGGAAACACCATATATTTT.